This T cell receptor (beta chain) was found in a study of cytomegalovirus exposure and HLA in healthy donors. About the study: According to later analysis, the same platform produced the roughly 130 validation and under 750 first-cohort repertoires. Study outcomes and limitations: Cytomegalovirus status, reportedly, was diagnosed with high specificity and sensitivity by the classifier.

Data came from immunoSEQ multiplex PCR; TCRdb stores just in-frame clones and leaves some out. The data show 180,000 or so clones, around nine tenths seen once. This clone came up once. Its antigen is undetermined. After removal of 5 bases from V and 8 bases from J, the junction contained 11 bases not matched to a gene. The CDR3 extends over 14 amino acids. CDR1 is SGHNT, CDR2 YENEEA, per germline. The source material was PBMCs. The rearrangement joins TRBV11-3 to TRBJ1-2; 7 positions agree with TRBD1. The clonotype comes from a man aged 30-40 years in good health and CMV-seropositive. CDR3 amino acids: CASSPRAQGHGYTF. For the CDR3, the DNA is TGTGCCAGCAGCCCAAGAGCACAGGGGCACGGCTACACCTTC.